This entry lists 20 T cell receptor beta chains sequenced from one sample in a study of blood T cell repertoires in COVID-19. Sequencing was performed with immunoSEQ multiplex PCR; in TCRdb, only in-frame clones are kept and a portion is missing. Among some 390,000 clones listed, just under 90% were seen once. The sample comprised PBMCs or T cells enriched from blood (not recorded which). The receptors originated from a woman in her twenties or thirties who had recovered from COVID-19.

The CDR3 DNA follows: TGTGCCAGCAGTGAATTGAGAAGTGGGACAGTAGAGCGAAACACCATATATTTT. Translating it yields CASSELRSGTVERNTIYF. The chain recombines TRBV25-1 with TRBJ1-3; 7 positions match TRBD1. CDR3 length: 18 amino acids. The germline CDR1 and CDR2 sequences are MGHDK and SYGVNS. V gave up 1 base and J gave up 5 bases; unmatched junction bases: 14.

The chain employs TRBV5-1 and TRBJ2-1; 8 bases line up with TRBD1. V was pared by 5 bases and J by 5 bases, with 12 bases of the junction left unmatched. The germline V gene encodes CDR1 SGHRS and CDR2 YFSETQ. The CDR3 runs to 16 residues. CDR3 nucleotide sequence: TGCGCCAGCAGGAGAGCGGACGGGACAGGTGACAATGAGCAGTTCTTC. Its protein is CASRRADGTGDNEQFF.

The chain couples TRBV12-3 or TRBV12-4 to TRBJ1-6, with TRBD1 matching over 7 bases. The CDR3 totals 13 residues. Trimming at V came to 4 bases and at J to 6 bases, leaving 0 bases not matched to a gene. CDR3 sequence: CASSYRGNSPLHF. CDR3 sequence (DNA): TGTGCCAGCAGTTACAGGGGTAATTCACCCCTCCACTTT.

This CDR3 reads CAWRDPLVSGFYNEQFF. DNA of the CDR3: TGTGCCTGGAGGGATCCCCTCGTGAGCGGTTTTTACAATGAGCAGTTCTTC. The chain uses TRBV30 and TRBJ2-1; perhaps TRBD2 as D (5 bases). In germline, CDR1 is GTSNPN, CDR2 SVGIG (reference sequence). With 3 bases removed from V and 4 bases from J, the gap between germline ends came to 22 bases. This CDR3 contains 17 residues. Together with reference TRBV30 and TRBJ2-1, the CDR3 gives the full variable domain: SQTIHQWPATLVQPVGSPLSLECTVEGTSNPNLYWYRQAAGRGLQLLFYSVGIGQISSEVPQNLSASRPQDRQFILSSKKLLLSDSGFYLCAWRDPLVSGFYNEQFFGPGTRLTVL.

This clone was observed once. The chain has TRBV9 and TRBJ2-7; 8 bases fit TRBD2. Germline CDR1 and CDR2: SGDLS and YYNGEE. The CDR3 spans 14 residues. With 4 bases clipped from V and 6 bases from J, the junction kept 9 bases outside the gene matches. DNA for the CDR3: TGTGCCAGCAGCCCAGGGGCCCTAGCGGGCGAGCAGTACTTC. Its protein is CASSPGALAGEQYF.

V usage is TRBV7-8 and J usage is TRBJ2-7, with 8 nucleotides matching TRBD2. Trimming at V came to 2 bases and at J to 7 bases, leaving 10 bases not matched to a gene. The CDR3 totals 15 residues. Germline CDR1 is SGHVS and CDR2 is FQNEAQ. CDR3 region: CASSLMSSGEVEQYF. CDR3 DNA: TGTGCCAGCAGCTTAATGAGTAGCGGGGAGGTTGAGCAGTACTTC.

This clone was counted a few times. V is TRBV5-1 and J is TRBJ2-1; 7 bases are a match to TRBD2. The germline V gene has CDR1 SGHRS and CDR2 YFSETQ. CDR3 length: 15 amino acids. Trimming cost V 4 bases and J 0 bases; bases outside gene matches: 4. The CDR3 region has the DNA TGCGCCAGCAGCGTACTAGCGAGCTCCTACAATGAGCAGTTCTTC. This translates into CASSVLASSYNEQFF.

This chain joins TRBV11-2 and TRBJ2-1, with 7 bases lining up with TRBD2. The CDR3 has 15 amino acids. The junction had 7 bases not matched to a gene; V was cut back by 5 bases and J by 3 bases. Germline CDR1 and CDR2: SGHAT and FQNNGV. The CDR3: CASSPGLPLYNEQFF. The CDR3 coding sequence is TGTGCCAGCAGCCCGGGACTACCACTCTACAATGAGCAGTTCTTC.

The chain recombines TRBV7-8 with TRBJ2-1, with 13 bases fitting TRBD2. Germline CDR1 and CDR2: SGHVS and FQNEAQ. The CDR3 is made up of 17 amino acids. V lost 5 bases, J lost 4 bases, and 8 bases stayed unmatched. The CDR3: CASSLGLAGVRYNEQFF. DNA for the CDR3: TGTGCCAGCAGCCTCGGACTAGCGGGGGTGCGGTACAATGAGCAGTTCTTC.

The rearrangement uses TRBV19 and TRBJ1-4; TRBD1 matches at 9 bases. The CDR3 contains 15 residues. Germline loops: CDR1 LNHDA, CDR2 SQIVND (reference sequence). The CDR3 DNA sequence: TGTGCTAGCGAAAACAGGGGGCGAGATAATGAAAAACTGTTTTTT. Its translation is CASENRGRDNEKLFF.

The CDR3 DNA reads TGCGCCAGCAGCCAAGAGGGGAGCGGGACGGATATCACCTACGAGCAGTACTTC. This codes for CASSQEGSGTDITYEQYF. This sequence joins TRBV4-1 and TRBJ2-7; 7 bases align to TRBD2. There are 18 residues in the CDR3. Looked up from germline, CDR1 is MGHRA and CDR2 is YSYEKL. V dropped 0 bases and J dropped 2; count of bases not matched to a gene: 13.

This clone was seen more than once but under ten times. Here the CDR3 reads CASSFSGQGTEAFF. CDR3 bases: TGTGCCAGCAGCTTTTCGGGACAGGGGACTGAAGCTTTCTTT. The gene calls are TRBV11-3 and TRBJ1-1; TRBD1 matches at 10 bases. This CDR3 has 14 residues. J gave up 5 bases and V 3 bases, and 3 bases lay outside the gene matches. Per germline, CDR1 SGHNT and CDR2 YENEEA.

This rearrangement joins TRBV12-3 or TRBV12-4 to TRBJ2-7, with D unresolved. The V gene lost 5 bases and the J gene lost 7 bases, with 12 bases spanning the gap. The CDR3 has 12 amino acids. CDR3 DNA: TGTGCCAGCAGTCCCGACTTCTCTGAGCAGTACTTC. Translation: CASSPDFSEQYF.

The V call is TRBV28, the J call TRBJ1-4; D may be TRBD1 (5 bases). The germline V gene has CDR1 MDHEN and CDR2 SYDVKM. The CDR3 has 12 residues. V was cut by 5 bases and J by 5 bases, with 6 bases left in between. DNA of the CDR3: TGTGCCAGCAGTAGGACAAATGAAAAACTGTTTTTT. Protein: CASSRTNEKLFF.

CDR3 in DNA: TGCGCCAGCAGCTTGGGTCTAGGACTAGCTGCCACAGATACGCAGTATTTT. This codes for CASSLGLGLAATDTQYF. The genes are TRBV5-1 and TRBJ2-3, with TRBD2 identical over 8 bases. Trimming took 0 bases from V and 2 from J; bases not matched to a gene: 8. Germline CDR1 and CDR2: SGHRS and YFSETQ. The CDR3 loop spans 17 amino acids.

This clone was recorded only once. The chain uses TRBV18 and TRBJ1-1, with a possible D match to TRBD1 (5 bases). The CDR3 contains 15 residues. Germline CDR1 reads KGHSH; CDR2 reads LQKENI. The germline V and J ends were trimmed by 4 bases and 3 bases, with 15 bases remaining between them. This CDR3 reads CASSRAKGHHTEAFF. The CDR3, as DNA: TGTGCCAGCTCACGCGCTAAGGGGCATCACACTGAAGCTTTCTTT.

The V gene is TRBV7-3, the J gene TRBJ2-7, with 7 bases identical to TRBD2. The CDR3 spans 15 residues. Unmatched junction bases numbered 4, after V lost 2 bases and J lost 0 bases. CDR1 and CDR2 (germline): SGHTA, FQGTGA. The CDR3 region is CASSLFGGSSYEQYF. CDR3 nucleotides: TGTGCCAGCAGCTTATTTGGCGGGAGCTCCTACGAGCAGTACTTC. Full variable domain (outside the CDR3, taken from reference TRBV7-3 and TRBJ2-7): GAGVSQTPSNKVTEKGKYVELRCDPISGHTALYWYRQSLGQGPEFLIYFQGTGAADDSGLPNDRFFAVRPEGSVSTLKIQRTERGDSAVYLCASSLFGGSSYEQYFGPGTRLTVT.

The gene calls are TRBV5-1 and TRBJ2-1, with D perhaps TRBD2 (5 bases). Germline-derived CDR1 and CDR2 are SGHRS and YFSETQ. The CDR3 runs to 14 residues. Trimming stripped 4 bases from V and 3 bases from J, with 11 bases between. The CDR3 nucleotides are TGCGCCAGCAGCGCGGGCCGAAACTACAATGAGCAGTTCTTC. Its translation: CASSAGRNYNEQFF.

The CDR3 DNA reads TGTGCCAGCCCCCGCCGGACTAGCGGGATCCATGAGCAGTTCTTC. Protein: CASPRRTSGIHEQFF. The chain recombines TRBV6-4 with TRBJ2-1, with 12 bases identical to TRBD2. From germline, CDR1 is MRHNA and CDR2 SNTAGT. V was clipped by 8 bases and J by 8 bases; unmatched bases: 10. The CDR3 is 15 residues long.

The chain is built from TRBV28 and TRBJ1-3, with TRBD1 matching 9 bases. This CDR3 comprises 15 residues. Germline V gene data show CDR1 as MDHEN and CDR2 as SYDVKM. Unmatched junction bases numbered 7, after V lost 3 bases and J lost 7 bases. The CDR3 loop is CASSFYDRGSNTIYF. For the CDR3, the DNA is TGTGCCAGCAGTTTCTACGACAGGGGGAGCAACACCATATATTTT.